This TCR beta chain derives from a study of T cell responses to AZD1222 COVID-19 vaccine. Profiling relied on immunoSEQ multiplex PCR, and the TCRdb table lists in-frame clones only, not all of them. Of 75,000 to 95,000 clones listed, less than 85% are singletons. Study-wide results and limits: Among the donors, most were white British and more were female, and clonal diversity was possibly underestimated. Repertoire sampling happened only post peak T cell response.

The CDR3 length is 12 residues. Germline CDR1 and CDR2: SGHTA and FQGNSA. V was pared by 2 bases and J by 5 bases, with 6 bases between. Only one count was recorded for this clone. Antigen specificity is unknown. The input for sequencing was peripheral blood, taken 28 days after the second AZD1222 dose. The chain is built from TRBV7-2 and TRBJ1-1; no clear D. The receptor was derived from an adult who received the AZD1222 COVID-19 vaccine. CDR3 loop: CASSLYATEAFF. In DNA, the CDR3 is TGTGCCAGCAGCTTATACGCAACTGAAGCTTTCTTT.